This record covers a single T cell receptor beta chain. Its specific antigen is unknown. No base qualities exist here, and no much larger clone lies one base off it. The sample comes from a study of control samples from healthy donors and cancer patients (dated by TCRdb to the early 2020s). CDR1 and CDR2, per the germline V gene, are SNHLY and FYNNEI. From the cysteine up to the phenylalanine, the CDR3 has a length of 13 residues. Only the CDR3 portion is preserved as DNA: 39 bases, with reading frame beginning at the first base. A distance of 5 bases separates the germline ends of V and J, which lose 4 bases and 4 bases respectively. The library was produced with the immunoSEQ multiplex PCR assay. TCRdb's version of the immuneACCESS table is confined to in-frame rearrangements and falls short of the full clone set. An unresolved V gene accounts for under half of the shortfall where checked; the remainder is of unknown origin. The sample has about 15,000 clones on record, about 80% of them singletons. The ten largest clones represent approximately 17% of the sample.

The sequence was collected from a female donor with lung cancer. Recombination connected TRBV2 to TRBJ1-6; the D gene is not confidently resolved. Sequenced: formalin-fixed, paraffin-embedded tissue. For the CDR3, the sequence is CASSARYNSPLHF. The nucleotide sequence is TGTGCCAGCAGTGCCCGGTATAATTCACCCCTCCACTTT.